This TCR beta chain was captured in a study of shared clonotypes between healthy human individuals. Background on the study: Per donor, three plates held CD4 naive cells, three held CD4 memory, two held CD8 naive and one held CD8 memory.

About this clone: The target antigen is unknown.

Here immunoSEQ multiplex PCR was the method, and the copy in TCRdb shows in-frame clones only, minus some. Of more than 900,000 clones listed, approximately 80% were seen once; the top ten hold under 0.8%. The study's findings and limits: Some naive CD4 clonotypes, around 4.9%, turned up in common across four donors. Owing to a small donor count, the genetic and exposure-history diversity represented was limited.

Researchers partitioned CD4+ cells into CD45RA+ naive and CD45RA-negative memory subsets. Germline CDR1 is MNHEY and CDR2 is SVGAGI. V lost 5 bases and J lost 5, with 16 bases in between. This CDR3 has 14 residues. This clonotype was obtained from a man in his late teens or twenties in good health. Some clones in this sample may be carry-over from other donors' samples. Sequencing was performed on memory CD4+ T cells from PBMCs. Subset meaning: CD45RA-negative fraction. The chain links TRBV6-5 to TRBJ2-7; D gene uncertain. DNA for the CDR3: TGTGCCAGCAGTCCCTCGATAACCCCGGACGAGCAGTACTTC. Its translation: CASSPSITPDEQYF.